The 3 T cell receptor beta chains below all came from one sample that was sequenced in a study of T-cell memory formation after mild COVID-19. MiXCR was run by TCRdb on the 5' RACE reads, yielding one entry per CDR3 protein. The table records under 250,000 distinct CDR3 sequences, 15% of them present only once. The sequenced material came from PBMCs or a T cell subset sorted from them (not recorded which). The origin of the receptors is an adult woman who had mild COVID-19 (a few samples of this study predate the infection). Cell type and time point are not known.

CDR3 residues: CSATGTGSGQPQHF. CDR3 DNA sequence: TGCAGTGCTACCGGGACAGGTAGCGGCCAGCCCCAGCATTTT. The V and J genes are TRBV20-1 and TRBJ1-5; 8 bases are a match to TRBD1. The junction had 9 bases not matched to a gene; V was cut back by 4 bases and J by 7 bases. CDR3 length equals 14 residues. CDR1 is DFQATT and CDR2 is SNEGSKA in the germline V gene (reference sequence).

This clonotype occurred many times. V is TRBV7-9 and J is TRBJ1-3; TRBD1 is a possible D gene (5 bases). Germline V lookup: CDR1 SEHNR, CDR2 FQNEAQ (reference sequence). The CDR3 extends over 15 amino acids. V lost 0 bases to trimming and J lost 7 bases, with 13 bases between them. The CDR3 spells CASSLAGLLGNTIYF. As DNA, the CDR3 is TGTGCCAGCAGCTTAGCGGGACTGCTGGGGAACACCATATATTTT.

The sample holds a few counts of this clonotype. This chain connects TRBV5-5 to TRBJ2-7, with 8 bases lining up with TRBD2. Per germline, CDR1 SGHKS and CDR2 YYEKEE (reference sequence). This CDR3 is 12 amino acids long. V shed 2 bases, J shed 7 bases, and the junction held 2 bases outside the gene matches. CDR3 amino acids: CASSFRGGEQYF. The CDR3 DNA reads as TGTGCCAGCAGCTTTCGCGGGGGGGAGCAGTACTTC.